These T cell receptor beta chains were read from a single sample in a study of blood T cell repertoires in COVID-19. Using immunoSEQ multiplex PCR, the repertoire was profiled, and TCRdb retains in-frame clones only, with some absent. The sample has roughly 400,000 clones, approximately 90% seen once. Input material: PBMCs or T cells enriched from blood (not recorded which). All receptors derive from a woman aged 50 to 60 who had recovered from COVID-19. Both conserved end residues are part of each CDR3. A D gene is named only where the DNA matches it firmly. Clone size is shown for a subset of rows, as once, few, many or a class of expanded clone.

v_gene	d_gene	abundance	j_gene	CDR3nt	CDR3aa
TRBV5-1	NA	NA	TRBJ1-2	TGCGCCAGCAGCTTGGAACTGGGGGCGAGTGGCTACACCTTC	CASSLELGASGYTF
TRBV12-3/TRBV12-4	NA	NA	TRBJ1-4	TGTGCCAGCAGTACGACCAACAGGGTACTGTTTTTT	CASSTTNRVLFF
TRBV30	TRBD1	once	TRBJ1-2	TGTGCCTGGAGTGAGGGGACAGGGTATAACTATGGCTACACCTTC	CAWSEGTGYNYGYTF
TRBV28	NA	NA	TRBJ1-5	TGTGCCAGCAGCCAAGTAGCGATACGCGGTCAGCCCCAGCATTTT	CASSQVAIRGQPQHF
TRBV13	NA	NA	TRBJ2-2	TGTGCCAGCAGCTTCTTCAGGGCACCCCTGAACACCGGGGAGCTGTTTTTT	CASSFFRAPLNTGELFF
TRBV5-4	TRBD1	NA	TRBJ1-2	TGTGCCAGCAGCGGACGGGACAGCCGGACCTATGGCTACACCTTC	CASSGRDSRTYGYTF
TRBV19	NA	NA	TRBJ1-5	TGTGCCAGTAGTACCGGACACGTGGATACCAGCAATCAGCCCCAGCATTTT	CASSTGHVDTSNQPQHF
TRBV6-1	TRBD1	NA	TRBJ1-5	TGTGCCAGCAGTGGCCTACCGGGACAGGGGGCGCGAGGCAATCAGCCCCAGCATTTT	CASSGLPGQGARGNQPQHF
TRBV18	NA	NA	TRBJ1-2	TGTGCCAGCTCACCCCGGACTAATAATCGCAAGACAGATGGCTACACCTTC	CASSPRTNNRKTDGYTF
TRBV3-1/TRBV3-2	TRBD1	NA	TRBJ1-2	TGTGCCAGCAGTGACAGGGGTGGCTACACCTTC	CASSDRGGYTF
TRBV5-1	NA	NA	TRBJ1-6	TGCGCCAGCAGAGAGACAGGTGGGAATTCACCCCTCCACTTT	CASRETGGNSPLHF
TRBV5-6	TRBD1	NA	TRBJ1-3	TGTGCCAGCAGCTTGTGGGACAGGGTTAACACCATATATTTT	CASSLWDRVNTIYF
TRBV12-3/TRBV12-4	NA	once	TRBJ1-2	TGTGCCAGCAGGCGCCTTGGGGAGTATGGCTACACCTTC	CASRRLGEYGYTF
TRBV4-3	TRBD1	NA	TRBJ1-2	TGCGCCAGCAGCCAAGACAGGGGGCTTAACTATGGCTACACCTTC	CASSQDRGLNYGYTF
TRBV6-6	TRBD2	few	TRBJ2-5	TGTGCCAGCATTAGAGCGGGGGACGGAGAGACCCAGTACTTC	CASIRAGDGETQYF
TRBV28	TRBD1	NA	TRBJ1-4	TGTGCCAGCAGTTCACCCCAGGGGGTGTCAACTAATGAAAAACTGTTTTTT	CASSSPQGVSTNEKLFF
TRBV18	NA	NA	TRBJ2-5	TGTGCCAGCATACCGGGACAACAAGAGACCCAGTACTTC	CASIPGQQETQYF
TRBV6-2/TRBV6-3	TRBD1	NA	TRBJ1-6	TGTGCCAGCAGTTCTCAGGACAGGGGGCTTACTTCACCCCTCCACTTT	CASSSQDRGLTSPLHF
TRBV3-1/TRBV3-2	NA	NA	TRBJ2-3	TGTGCCAGCAGCCAAGTGAGCACCGACACAGATACGCAGTATTTT	CASSQVSTDTDTQYF
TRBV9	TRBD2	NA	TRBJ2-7	TGTGCCAGCAGCGTCGGAGCGGGGGGTACGCAGTACTTC	CASSVGAGGTQYF
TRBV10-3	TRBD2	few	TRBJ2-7	TGTGCCATCAGCGCCTTTAGCGGGGGTATAAACGAGCAGTACTTC	CAISAFSGGINEQYF
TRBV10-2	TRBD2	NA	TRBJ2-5	TGCGCCAGCAGTACGGGACTAGCCAGAGAGACCCAGTACTTC	CASSTGLARETQYF
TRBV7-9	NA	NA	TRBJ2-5	TGTGCCAGCAGCGCCGGCGGGGCAGAGACCCAGTACTTC	CASSAGGAETQYF
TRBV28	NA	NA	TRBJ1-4	TGTGCCAGCAGTTTAGAGTTCAATGAAAAACTGTTTTTT	CASSLEFNEKLFF
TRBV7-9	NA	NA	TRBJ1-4	TGTGCCAGCAGCTCGTACCCGGGGAAAGAAAAACTGTTTTTT	CASSSYPGKEKLFF
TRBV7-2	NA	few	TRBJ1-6	TGTGCCAGCAGATTAAACAGGGCCGGGAATTCACCCCTCCACTTT	CASRLNRAGNSPLHF
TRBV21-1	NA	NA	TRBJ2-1	TGTGCCAGCAGCACTTCTAGCGGCACCAATGAGCAGTTCTTC	CASSTSSGTNEQFF
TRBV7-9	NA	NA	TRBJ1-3	TGTGCCAGCAGCTTAATCTCGAGCACCATATATTTT	CASSLISSTIYF
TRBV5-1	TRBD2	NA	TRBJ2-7	TGCGCCAGCAGCTCTAGCGGGGGGTCCTACGAGCAGTACTTC	CASSSSGGSYEQYF
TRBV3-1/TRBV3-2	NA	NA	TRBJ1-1	TGTGCCAGCAGCCAAATGGGGGGGACTGAAGCTTTCTTT	CASSQMGGTEAFF
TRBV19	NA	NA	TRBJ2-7	TGTGCCAGTAGCAAGGACCAGGGGCTGCCCTACGAGCAGTACTTC	CASSKDQGLPYEQYF
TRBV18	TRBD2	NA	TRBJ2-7	TGTGCCAGCTCGCCGGGACTAGCGAGCTACGAGCAGTACTTC	CASSPGLASYEQYF
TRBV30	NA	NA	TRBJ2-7	TGTGCCTGGAGTGTAGGAGGGGTTTTCTACGAGCAGTACTTC	CAWSVGGVFYEQYF
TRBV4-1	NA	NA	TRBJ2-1	TGCGCCAGCAGCCTTCTAGCGAGCTCCTACAATGAGCAGTTCTTC	CASSLLASSYNEQFF
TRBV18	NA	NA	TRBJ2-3	TGTGCCAGCTCACCGGCGGGGAGTGCAGTCACAGATACGCAGTATTTT	CASSPAGSAVTDTQYF
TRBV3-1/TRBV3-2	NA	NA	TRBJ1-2	TGTGCCAGCAGCCAAGCTGGCAGATCGGGTGGCTACACCTTC	CASSQAGRSGGYTF
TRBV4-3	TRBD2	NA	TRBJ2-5	TGCGCCAGCAGCCAAGATCCAGCGGGGGGTAAAGAGACCCAGTACTTC	CASSQDPAGGKETQYF
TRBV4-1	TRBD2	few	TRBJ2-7	TGCGCCAGCAGCCAAGGACTAGCGGGTTACTACGAGCAGTACTTC	CASSQGLAGYYEQYF
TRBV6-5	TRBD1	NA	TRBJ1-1	TGTGCCAGCAGTTACGCATTTAGGACAGGCGCTGAAGCTTTCTTT	CASSYAFRTGAEAFF
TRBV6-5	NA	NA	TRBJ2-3	TGTGCCAGCAGTCCGAATTCTCAGGTAGATACGCAGTATTTT	CASSPNSQVDTQYF
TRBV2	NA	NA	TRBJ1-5	TGTGCCAGCAGCCTCGAGACAACCGGAGGTCAGCCCCAGCATTTT	CASSLETTGGQPQHF
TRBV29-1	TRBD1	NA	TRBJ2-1	TGCAGCGTTAACACACCGGGACAGGGGGTTTATGAGCAGTTCTTC	CSVNTPGQGVYEQFF
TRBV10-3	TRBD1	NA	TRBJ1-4	TGTGCCATCAGCACTGGGACAGGGGATGAAAAACTGTTTTTT	CAISTGTGDEKLFF
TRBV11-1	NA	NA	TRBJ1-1	TGTGCCAGCAGCCCCCTGGCTTTGAACACTGAAGCTTTCTTT	CASSPLALNTEAFF
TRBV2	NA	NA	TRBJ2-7	TGTGCCAGCAGTGAAATAGACGAGCAGTACTTC	CASSEIDEQYF
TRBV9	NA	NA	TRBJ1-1	TGTGCCAGCAGCGTAGATTCGGTGAACACTGAAGCTTTCTTT	CASSVDSVNTEAFF
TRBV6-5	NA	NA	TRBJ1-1	TGTGCCACCCGATTCTCGGACACCACGCACGCTGAAGCTTTCTTT	CATRFSDTTHAEAFF
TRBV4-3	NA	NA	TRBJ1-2	TGCGCCAGCAGCCAAGATAAACCTACCGGCTATGGCTACACCTTC	CASSQDKPTGYGYTF
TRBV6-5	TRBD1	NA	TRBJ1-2	TGTGCCAGCAGTTACTCCGGGACAGGACTTGTCTATGGCTACACCTTC	CASSYSGTGLVYGYTF
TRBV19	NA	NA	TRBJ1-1	TGTGCCAGTGGAAATCGAGTTAGGGGGTCCACTGAAGCTTTCTTT	CASGNRVRGSTEAFF
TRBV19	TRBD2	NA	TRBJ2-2	TGTGCCAGTAGGACGGCGGGGGTAAACACCGGGGAGCTGTTTTTT	CASRTAGVNTGELFF
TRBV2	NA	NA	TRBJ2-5	TGTGCCAGCAGTGGAGAGGGAAGGGAGACCCAGTACTTC	CASSGEGRETQYF
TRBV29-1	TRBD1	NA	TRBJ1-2	TGCAGCGGCGTAGGGACAGGGCCTCTTTTTGGGGGCTACACCTTC	CSGVGTGPLFGGYTF
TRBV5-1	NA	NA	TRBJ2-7	TGCGCCAGCAGCTTGGGGTACAACTACGAGCAGTACTTC	CASSLGYNYEQYF
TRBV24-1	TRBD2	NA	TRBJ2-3	TGTGCCACCAGTGATTCGGGGGAGGGAAGTTCAGATACGCAGTATTTT	CATSDSGEGSSDTQYF
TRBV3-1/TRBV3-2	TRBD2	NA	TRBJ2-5	TGTGCCAGCAGCCCCCGGGGAGCGGGAACCCAAGAGACCCAGTACTTC	CASSPRGAGTQETQYF
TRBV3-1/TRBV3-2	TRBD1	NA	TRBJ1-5	TGTGCCAGCAGCCGACAGGGCCTCAATCAGCCCCAGCATTTT	CASSRQGLNQPQHF
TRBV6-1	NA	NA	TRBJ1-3	TGTGCCAGCAGTGAACGGAACCCACGGAGCTCTGGAAACACCATATATTTT	CASSERNPRSSGNTIYF
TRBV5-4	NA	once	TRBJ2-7	TGTGCCAGCAGCCTGTCGGCGGGTTACCACGAGCAGTACTTC	CASSLSAGYHEQYF